Listed below are T cell receptor beta chains from one sample, sequenced in a study of cytomegalovirus exposure and HLA in healthy donors. This table comes from immunoSEQ multiplex PCR, and its TCRdb copy is limited to in-frame clones, with some not included. The sample contains about 150,000 clones, around 84% of which appear only once. Sequenced: PBMCs. These receptors were taken from a young man in good health and CMV-seronegative. The CDR3 runs from the conserved cysteine through the conserved F or W. A D gene is named only where the DNA matches it firmly. Expanded clones are given a class, and other clones once, few, many or no size at all.

cdr3_aa: CASSFSDRGLYEQYF
cdr3_nt: TGTGCCAGCAGCTTCTCGGACAGGGGGCTTTACGAGCAGTACTTC
clone_size: NA
j_call: TRBJ2-7
v_call: TRBV5-6
d_call: TRBD1

cdr3_aa: CASSGTTDTDTQYF
cdr3_nt: TGTGCCAGCTCCGGGACAACCGACACAGATACGCAGTATTTT
clone_size: NA
j_call: TRBJ2-3
v_call: TRBV28
d_call: NA

cdr3_aa: CASTRQGPSGNTIYF
cdr3_nt: TGTGCCAGCACCCGACAGGGACCCTCTGGAAACACCATATATTTT
clone_size: NA
j_call: TRBJ1-3
v_call: TRBV2
d_call: TRBD1

cdr3_aa: CASSSTSGEGTDTQYF
cdr3_nt: TGTGCCAGCAGTTCGACTAGCGGGGAGGGCACAGATACGCAGTATTTT
clone_size: NA
j_call: TRBJ2-3
v_call: TRBV28
d_call: TRBD2

cdr3_aa: CASSSPSSYEQYF
cdr3_nt: TGTGCCAGCAGCTCCCCCAGCTCCTACGAGCAGTACTTC
clone_size: NA
j_call: TRBJ2-7
v_call: TRBV7-8
d_call: NA

cdr3_aa: CASSLGGAEETQYF
cdr3_nt: TGTGCCAGCAGCCTCGGGGGAGCGGAAGAGACCCAGTACTTC
clone_size: NA
j_call: TRBJ2-5
v_call: TRBV7-8
d_call: NA

cdr3_aa: CASSPPPEGAYNEQFF
cdr3_nt: TGTGCCAGTAGCCCCCCCCCTGAAGGGGCTTACAATGAGCAGTTCTTC
clone_size: NA
j_call: TRBJ2-1
v_call: TRBV19
d_call: NA

cdr3_aa: CASSYSRGVNTEAFF
cdr3_nt: TGTGCCAGCAGTTACTCCAGGGGGGTGAACACTGAAGCTTTCTTT
clone_size: NA
j_call: TRBJ1-1
v_call: TRBV6-6
d_call: TRBD1

cdr3_aa: CAWSLGAGGNQPQHF
cdr3_nt: TGTGCCTGGAGCCTCGGGGCAGGGGGCAATCAGCCCCAGCATTTT
clone_size: NA
j_call: TRBJ1-5
v_call: TRBV30
d_call: NA

cdr3_aa: CASSLPTGSRYNEQFF
cdr3_nt: TGTGCCAGCAGTTTACCAACCGGGAGTCGATACAATGAGCAGTTCTTC
clone_size: NA
j_call: TRBJ2-1
v_call: TRBV27
d_call: NA

cdr3_aa: CASSSTGIGNTEAFF
cdr3_nt: TGCGCCAGCAGCTCGACGGGAATTGGGAACACTGAAGCTTTCTTT
clone_size: NA
j_call: TRBJ1-1
v_call: TRBV5-1
d_call: NA

cdr3_aa: CASSNGRTSGLEYHEQYF
cdr3_nt: TGTGCCAGCAGCAATGGCAGAACCTCCGGACTAGAATACCACGAGCAGTACTTC
clone_size: NA
j_call: TRBJ2-7
v_call: TRBV9
d_call: TRBD2

cdr3_aa: CASSLGLRGTQYF
cdr3_nt: TGTGCCAGCAGTTTGGGGCTCAGGGGGACCCAGTACTTC
clone_size: NA
j_call: TRBJ2-5
v_call: TRBV14
d_call: NA

cdr3_aa: CASNGGSYNSPLHF
cdr3_nt: TGTGCCAGCAATGGAGGATCCTATAATTCACCCCTCCACTTT
clone_size: NA
j_call: TRBJ1-6
v_call: TRBV2
d_call: NA

cdr3_aa: CASSEIQGISSNQPQHF
cdr3_nt: TGCGCCAGCAGTGAGATACAGGGGATCTCTAGCAATCAGCCCCAGCATTTT
clone_size: NA
j_call: TRBJ1-5
v_call: TRBV10-2
d_call: TRBD1

cdr3_aa: CASSKGQGFYGYTF
cdr3_nt: TGTGCCAGCAGTAAGGGACAGGGGTTCTATGGCTACACCTTC
clone_size: NA
j_call: TRBJ1-2
v_call: TRBV6-5
d_call: TRBD1

cdr3_aa: CSVARERSYTF
cdr3_nt: TGCAGCGTTGCTCGAGAGAGGAGCTACACCTTC
clone_size: few
j_call: TRBJ1-2
v_call: TRBV29-1
d_call: NA

cdr3_aa: CASSLTGFDGYTF
cdr3_nt: TGTGCCAGCAGCTTAACCGGGTTCGATGGCTACACCTTC
clone_size: NA
j_call: TRBJ1-2
v_call: TRBV7-6
d_call: NA

cdr3_aa: CSAIRETKYF
cdr3_nt: TGCAGTGCGATCCGGGAAACCAAGTACTTC
clone_size: NA
j_call: TRBJ2-5
v_call: TRBV20-1
d_call: NA

cdr3_aa: CASSLAGQASYEQYF
cdr3_nt: TGTGCCAGCAGCTTAGCCGGACAGGCCTCCTACGAGCAGTACTTC
clone_size: NA
j_call: TRBJ2-7
v_call: TRBV7-6
d_call: TRBD1

cdr3_aa: CASSLFLGQGAHEQYF
cdr3_nt: TGTGCCAGCAGCTTATTTCTGGGACAGGGGGCGCACGAGCAGTACTTC
clone_size: once
j_call: TRBJ2-7
v_call: TRBV7-9
d_call: TRBD1

cdr3_aa: CASGALNTEAFF
cdr3_nt: TGTGCTAGTGGTGCGCTGAACACTGAAGCTTTCTTT
clone_size: NA
j_call: TRBJ1-1
v_call: TRBV12-5
d_call: NA

cdr3_aa: CASSSRDRGVLRGNQPQHF
cdr3_nt: TGTGCCAGTAGTTCCCGGGACAGGGGCGTTTTAAGAGGGAATCAGCCCCAGCATTTT
clone_size: NA
j_call: TRBJ1-5
v_call: TRBV19
d_call: TRBD1

cdr3_aa: CASSPGPHGVETQYF
cdr3_nt: TGTGCCAGCAGCCCAGGGCCCCACGGCGTAGAGACCCAGTACTTC
clone_size: NA
j_call: TRBJ2-5
v_call: TRBV11-2
d_call: NA

cdr3_aa: CASSPWTSLGGELFF
cdr3_nt: TGTGCCAGCAGCCCCTGGACTAGCCTCGGCGGGGAGCTGTTTTTT
clone_size: NA
j_call: TRBJ2-2
v_call: TRBV7-9
d_call: TRBD2

cdr3_aa: CASSLRDRVGAQYF
cdr3_nt: TGTGCCAGCAGTTTAAGGGACAGGGTTGGTGCGCAGTACTTC
clone_size: NA
j_call: TRBJ2-7
v_call: TRBV28
d_call: TRBD1

cdr3_aa: CASSLHRESYEQYF
cdr3_nt: TGTGCCAGCAGCTTACACCGGGAGTCCTACGAGCAGTACTTC
clone_size: NA
j_call: TRBJ2-7
v_call: TRBV7-3
d_call: NA

cdr3_aa: CASRLSGELFF
cdr3_nt: TGTGCCAGCCGCCTATCCGGGGAGCTGTTTTTT
clone_size: NA
j_call: TRBJ2-2
v_call: TRBV13
d_call: NA

cdr3_aa: CASSQDWWPGEETQYF
cdr3_nt: TGCGCCAGCAGCCAAGATTGGTGGCCAGGCGAAGAGACCCAGTACTTC
clone_size: NA
j_call: TRBJ2-5
v_call: TRBV4-1
d_call: NA

cdr3_aa: CASSIGTGNTEAFF
cdr3_nt: TGTGCCAGCTCAATCGGGACAGGGAACACTGAAGCTTTCTTT
clone_size: NA
j_call: TRBJ1-1
v_call: TRBV18
d_call: TRBD1

cdr3_aa: CASSLSYQVLPYGYTF
cdr3_nt: TGTGCCAGCAGTTTATCCTACCAGGTTCTTCCATATGGCTACACCTTC
clone_size: few
j_call: TRBJ1-2
v_call: TRBV28
d_call: NA

cdr3_aa: CSVEPKETQYF
cdr3_nt: TGCAGCGTTGAACCTAAGGAGACCCAGTACTTC
clone_size: NA
j_call: TRBJ2-5
v_call: TRBV29-1
d_call: NA

cdr3_aa: CASSLSQGSIYGYTF
cdr3_nt: TGCGCCAGCAGCTTGTCACAGGGCTCTATCTATGGCTACACCTTC
clone_size: few
j_call: TRBJ1-2
v_call: TRBV5-1
d_call: NA

cdr3_aa: CASSHGGPTRQYF
cdr3_nt: TGTGCCAGCAGCCACGGGGGTCCTACGAGACAGTACTTC
clone_size: NA
j_call: TRBJ2-7
v_call: TRBV14
d_call: NA

cdr3_aa: CASSPPGSPEKLFF
cdr3_nt: TGTGCCAGCAGCCCACCCGGGAGTCCCGAAAAACTGTTTTTT
clone_size: few
j_call: TRBJ1-4
v_call: TRBV28
d_call: NA

cdr3_aa: CASSEGATNEKLFF
cdr3_nt: TGTGCCAGCAGCGAGGGTGCAACTAATGAAAAACTGTTTTTT
clone_size: NA
j_call: TRBJ1-4
v_call: TRBV28
d_call: NA

cdr3_aa: CASLPRDNEQFF
cdr3_nt: TGTGCCAGCCTACCGCGGGACAATGAGCAGTTCTTC
clone_size: NA
j_call: TRBJ2-1
v_call: TRBV7-9
d_call: NA

cdr3_aa: CASSATRGGELFF
cdr3_nt: TGTGCCAGCAGCGCAACGAGAGGCGGGGAGCTGTTTTTT
clone_size: NA
j_call: TRBJ2-2
v_call: TRBV14
d_call: NA

cdr3_aa: CASSVGLASDTQYF
cdr3_nt: TGTGCCAGCAGCGTAGGGCTAGCCTCAGATACGCAGTATTTT
clone_size: NA
j_call: TRBJ2-3
v_call: TRBV9
d_call: NA

cdr3_aa: CASSAPGVPTEAFF
cdr3_nt: TGTGCCAGCAGCGCCCCAGGGGTCCCCACTGAAGCTTTCTTT
clone_size: NA
j_call: TRBJ1-1
v_call: TRBV28
d_call: NA